This T cell receptor beta chain was sequenced during a study of blood T cell repertoires in COVID-19. The protocol was immunoSEQ multiplex PCR, while the TCRdb copy is restricted to in-frame clones and leaves out a portion. There are 150,000 to 200,000 clones in the sample; 75% to 90% occur only once, and around 1.9% lies in the top ten. The V end lost 0 bases, the J end lost 0 bases, and 10 bases lay between the germline ends. Germline CDR1 and CDR2: SGHRS and YFSETQ. CDR3 length: 15 amino acids. Material for sequencing was peripheral blood. The gene calls are TRBV5-1 and TRBJ2-7, with no clear D. The TCR sequence derives from an older man with active or convalescent COVID-19. CDR3 sequence: CASSLVAVSSYEQYF. The CDR3 DNA is TGCGCCAGCAGCTTGGTGGCGGTTAGCTCCTACGAGCAGTACTTC.